These T cell receptor beta chains were read from a single sample in a study of CD8+ T cells in alopecia areata. The repertoire was sequenced with immunoSEQ multiplex PCR; TCRdb's copy has only in-frame clones and lacks some. The profile covers about 250,000 clones, with about 62% appearing a single time and about 0.9% taken by the ten largest. The starting material was CD4+ T cells sorted from blood, obtained around week 54, from a patient treated with tofacitinib. Every receptor here comes from a human donor with alopecia areata. Each CDR3 is given with its conserved first and last residue. The order of the fields is D gene, clone size, J gene, V gene, CDR3 protein, CDR3 DNA. D genes are given only for firm matches. Part of the rows lack a size; the others show once, few, many or a class for expanded clones.

>TRBD1|-|TRBJ2-3|TRBV4-3
CASSQSTGASTDTQYF
TGCGCCAGCAGCCAGTCGACAGGGGCTAGCACAGATACGCAGTATTTT
>-|few|TRBJ2-3|TRBV29-1
CSVGARLRYEDTQYF
TGCAGCGTTGGAGCCAGGCTCCGCTACGAGGATACGCAGTATTTT
>TRBD1|few|TRBJ1-1|TRBV5-1
CASSWDRDTEAFF
TGCGCCAGCAGCTGGGACAGGGACACTGAAGCTTTCTTT
>TRBD2|-|TRBJ2-7|TRBV11-2
CASSLALAGVGSYEQYF
TGTGCCAGCAGCTTAGCTCTAGCGGGGGTAGGGTCCTACGAGCAGTACTTC
>-|few|TRBJ1-5|TRBV5-4
CASSYGTPAGNQPQHF
TGTGCCAGCAGTTACGGGACACCAGCGGGCAATCAGCCCCAGCATTTT
>-|-|TRBJ2-5|TRBV10-3
CAIGDETQYF
TGTGCCATCGGTGACGAGACCCAGTACTTC
>-|-|TRBJ1-1|TRBV29-1
CSVVSGFMNTEAFF
TGCAGCGTTGTTAGTGGTTTCATGAACACTGAAGCTTTCTTT
>-|-|TRBJ2-7|TRBV30
CACIGGAYEQYF
TGTGCCTGCATAGGGGGGGCTTACGAGCAGTACTTC
>-|-|TRBJ2-1|TRBV15
CATSRGVFSPYNEQFF
TGTGCCACCAGCAGGGGGGTGTTTAGCCCCTACAATGAGCAGTTCTTC
>TRBD2|-|TRBJ2-3|TRBV11-2
CASSFASGGGDTQYF
TGTGCCAGCAGCTTTGCTAGCGGGGGAGGGGATACGCAGTATTTT
>-|-|TRBJ1-2|TRBV25-1
CASSESYYGYTF
TGTGCCAGCAGTGAGTCTTACTATGGCTACACCTTC
>TRBD1|-|TRBJ1-2|TRBV27
CASSSTGQTGYTF
TGTGCCAGCAGTTCAACGGGACAGACTGGCTACACCTTC
>-|few|TRBJ2-1|TRBV11-1
CASSLDLEQFF
TGTGCCAGCAGCTTAGACCTTGAGCAGTTCTTC
>-|-|TRBJ1-1|TRBV7-9
CASSLVRDSPEAFF
TGTGCCAGCAGCTTAGTACGAGACTCTCCCGAAGCTTTCTTT
>TRBD1|few|TRBJ1-2|TRBV9
CASSVDRDNYGYTF
TGTGCCAGCAGCGTTGACAGGGATAACTATGGCTACACCTTC
>-|-|TRBJ1-1|TRBV5-1
CASSSGQNTEAFF
TGCGCCAGCAGCTCCGGACAGAACACTGAAGCTTTCTTT
>-|-|TRBJ2-2|TRBV30
CAWRNTGELFF
TGTGCCTGGAGAAACACCGGGGAGCTGTTTTTT
>-|-|TRBJ1-3|TRBV2
CASSENAAGGNTIYF
TGTGCCAGCAGTGAAAACGCCGCCGGTGGAAACACCATATATTTT
>-|-|TRBJ2-2|TRBV7-2
CASSLIRETGELFF
TGTGCCAGCAGCTTAATCAGGGAGACCGGGGAGCTGTTTTTT
>-|-|TRBJ1-5|TRBV5-6
CASSSMPGETPQHF
TGTGCCAGCAGCTCCATGCCGGGCGAAACGCCCCAGCATTTT
>TRBD2|-|TRBJ2-3|TRBV7-3
CASSGGLAGDTQYF
TGTGCCAGCAGCGGAGGACTAGCGGGGGATACGCAGTATTTT
>-|few|TRBJ2-7|TRBV10-3
CAISENGMSYEQYF
TGTGCCATCAGTGAGAACGGGATGTCCTACGAGCAGTACTTC
>-|-|TRBJ1-5|TRBV2
CASSEAQGSNQPQHF
TGTGCCAGCAGTGAAGCACAGGGAAGCAATCAGCCCCAGCATTTT
>-|many|TRBJ2-3|TRBV14
CASSHSKWTARTTDTQYF
TGTGCCAGCAGCCACTCGAAGTGGACAGCGAGAACCACAGATACGCAGTATTTT
>TRBD2|once|TRBJ2-5|TRBV7-7
CASSLGRGIKETQYF
TGTGCTAGCAGCTTAGGGCGGGGGATTAAAGAGACCCAGTACTTC
>-|-|TRBJ1-1|TRBV5-4
CASSLRRENTEAFF
TGTGCCAGCAGCCTCCGGCGGGAGAACACTGAAGCTTTCTTT
>-|-|TRBJ2-7|TRBV6-5
CASSYSRDSYEQYF
TGTGCCAGCAGTTACTCTCGCGACTCCTACGAGCAGTACTTC
>TRBD1|-|TRBJ2-3|TRBV4-2
CASSQGRPGQSTDTQYF
TGTGCCAGCAGCCAAGGGAGACCGGGACAGAGCACAGATACGCAGTATTTT
>TRBD1|-|TRBJ1-1|TRBV7-9
CASSGQAINTEAFF
TGTGCCAGCTCGGGACAGGCTATCAACACTGAAGCTTTCTTT
>-|-|TRBJ2-5|TRBV29-1
CSVVPPREETQYF
TGCAGCGTTGTTCCCCCCAGGGAAGAGACCCAGTACTTC
>-|-|TRBJ2-2|TRBV14
CASSPGTNTGELFF
TGTGCCAGCAGCCCCGGAACGAACACCGGGGAGCTGTTTTTT
>TRBD2|-|TRBJ2-1|TRBV29-1
CSVGTSNEQFF
TGCAGCGTGGGGACTAGTAATGAGCAGTTCTTC
>TRBD1|-|TRBJ2-7|TRBV7-6
CASSLASATGTYEQYF
TGTGCCAGCAGCTTAGCGTCAGCGACAGGGACCTACGAGCAGTACTTC
>TRBD2|-|TRBJ2-1|TRBV5-1
CATHRFPGLANNEQFF
TGCGCCACCCATCGCTTCCCGGGACTAGCCAACAATGAGCAGTTCTTC
>-|few|TRBJ1-2|TRBV11-2
CASTLMGASYGYTF
TGTGCCAGCACCTTAATGGGGGCCAGCTATGGCTACACCTTC
>-|few|TRBJ2-1|TRBV5-1
CASSLDSAGRDEQFF
TGCGCCAGCAGCTTGGATTCGGCGGGACGGGATGAGCAGTTCTTC
>-|-|TRBJ1-4|TRBV7-9
CASSRGDEKLFF
TGTGCCAGCAGCAGGGGAGATGAAAAACTGTTTTTT
>TRBD1|-|TRBJ2-1|TRBV5-4
CASSLASGGFNPNEQFF
TGTGCCAGCAGCTTGGCCTCAGGGGGCTTTAACCCGAATGAGCAGTTCTTC
>-|-|TRBJ2-1|TRBV7-9
CASTTYRVNPYNEQFF
TGTGCCAGCACCACTTACAGGGTGAACCCCTACAATGAGCAGTTCTTC
>-|-|TRBJ2-4|TRBV2
CASRGQGLNIQYF
TGTGCCAGCAGGGGGCAGGGGTTAAACATTCAGTACTTC
>TRBD2|-|TRBJ2-5|TRBV7-2
CASSLVRGGTETQYF
TGTGCCAGCAGCTTAGTGCGCGGGGGGACGGAGACCCAGTACTTC
>-|-|TRBJ1-3|TRBV6-6
CASRPGVRSGNTIYF
TGTGCCAGCAGACCCGGGGTCCGCTCTGGAAACACCATATATTTT